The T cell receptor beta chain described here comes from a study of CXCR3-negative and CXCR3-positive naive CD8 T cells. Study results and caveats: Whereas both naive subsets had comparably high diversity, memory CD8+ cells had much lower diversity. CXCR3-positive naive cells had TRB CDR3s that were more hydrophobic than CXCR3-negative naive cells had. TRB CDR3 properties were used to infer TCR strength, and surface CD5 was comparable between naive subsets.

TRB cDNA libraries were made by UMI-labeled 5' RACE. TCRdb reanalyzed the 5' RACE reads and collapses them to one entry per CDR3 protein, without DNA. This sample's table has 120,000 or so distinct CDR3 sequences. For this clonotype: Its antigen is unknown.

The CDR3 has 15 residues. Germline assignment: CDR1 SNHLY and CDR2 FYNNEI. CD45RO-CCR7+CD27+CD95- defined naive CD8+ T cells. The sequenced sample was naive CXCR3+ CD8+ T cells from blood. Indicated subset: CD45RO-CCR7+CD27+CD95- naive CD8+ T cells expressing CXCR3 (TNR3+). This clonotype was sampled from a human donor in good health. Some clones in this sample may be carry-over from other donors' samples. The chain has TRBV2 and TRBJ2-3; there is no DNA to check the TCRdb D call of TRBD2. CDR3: CASMRTSGSTDTQYF.